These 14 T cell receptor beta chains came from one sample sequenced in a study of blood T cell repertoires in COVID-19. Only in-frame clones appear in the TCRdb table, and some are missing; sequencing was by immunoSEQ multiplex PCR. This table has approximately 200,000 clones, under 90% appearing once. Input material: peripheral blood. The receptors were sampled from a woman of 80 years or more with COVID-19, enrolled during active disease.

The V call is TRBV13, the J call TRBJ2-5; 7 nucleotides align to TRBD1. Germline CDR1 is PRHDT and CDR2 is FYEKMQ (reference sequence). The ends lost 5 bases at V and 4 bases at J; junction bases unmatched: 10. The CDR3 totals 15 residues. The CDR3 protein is CASSPRQGGIETQYF. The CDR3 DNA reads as TGTGCCAGCAGCCCAAGACAGGGTGGGATAGAGACCCAGTACTTC.

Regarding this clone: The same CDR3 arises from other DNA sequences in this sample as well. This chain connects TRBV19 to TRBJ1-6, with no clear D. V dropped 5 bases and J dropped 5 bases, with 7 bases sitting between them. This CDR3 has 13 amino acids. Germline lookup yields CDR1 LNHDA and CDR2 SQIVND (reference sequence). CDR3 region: CASSGQDNSPLHF. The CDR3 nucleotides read TGTGCCAGTAGTGGTCAGGATAATTCACCCCTCCACTTT.

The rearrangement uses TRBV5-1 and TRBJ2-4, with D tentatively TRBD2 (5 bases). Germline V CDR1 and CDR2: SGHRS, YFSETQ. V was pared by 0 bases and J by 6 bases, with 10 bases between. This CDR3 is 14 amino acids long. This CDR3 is CASSLDHGRNIQYF. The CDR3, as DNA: TGCGCCAGCAGCTTGGACCATGGGAGAAACATTCAGTACTTC.

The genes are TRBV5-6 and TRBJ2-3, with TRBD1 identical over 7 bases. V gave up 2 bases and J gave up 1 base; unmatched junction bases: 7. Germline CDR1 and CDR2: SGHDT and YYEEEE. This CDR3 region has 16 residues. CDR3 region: CASSLPGGYGTDTQYF. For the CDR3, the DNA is TGTGCCAGCAGCTTACCAGGGGGTTACGGCACAGATACGCAGTATTTT.

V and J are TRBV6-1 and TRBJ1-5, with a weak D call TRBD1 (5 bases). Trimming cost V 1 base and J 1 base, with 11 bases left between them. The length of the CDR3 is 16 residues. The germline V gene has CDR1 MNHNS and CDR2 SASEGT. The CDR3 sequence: CASSEGRWGSNQPQHF. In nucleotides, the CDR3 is TGTGCCAGCAGTGAAGGGCGCTGGGGCAGCAATCAGCCCCAGCATTTT.

The CDR3 sequence: CASSLGTGGNEKLFF. CDR3 DNA sequence: TGTGCCAGCAGTTTGGGGACAGGGGGAAATGAAAAACTGTTTTTT. The rearrangement uses TRBV28 and TRBJ1-4, with 11 bases identical to TRBD1. Germline V gene lookup returns CDR1 MDHEN and CDR2 SYDVKM. This CDR3 is built from 15 residues. The J segment lost 5 bases and the V segment lost 3 bases, leaving 2 bases of the junction unmatched.

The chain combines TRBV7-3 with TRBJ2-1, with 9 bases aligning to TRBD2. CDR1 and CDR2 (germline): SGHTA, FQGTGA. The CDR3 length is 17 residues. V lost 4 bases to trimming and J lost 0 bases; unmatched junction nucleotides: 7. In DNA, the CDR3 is TGTGCCAGCAGCTCCGCCCTAGCGGGAAGCTCCTACAATGAGCAGTTCTTC. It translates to CASSSALAGSSYNEQFF.

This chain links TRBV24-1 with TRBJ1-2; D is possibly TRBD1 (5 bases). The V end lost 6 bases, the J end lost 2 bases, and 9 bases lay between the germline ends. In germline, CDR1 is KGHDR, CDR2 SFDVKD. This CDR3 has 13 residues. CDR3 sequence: CATSQGSNYGYTF. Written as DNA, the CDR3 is TGTGCCACCAGTCAGGGATCAAACTATGGCTACACCTTC.

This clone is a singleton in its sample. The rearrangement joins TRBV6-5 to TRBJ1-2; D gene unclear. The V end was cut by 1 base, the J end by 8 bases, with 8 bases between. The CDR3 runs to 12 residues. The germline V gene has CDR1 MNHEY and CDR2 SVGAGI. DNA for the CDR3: TGTGCCAGCAGTTACTTAGGAGGGGGCTACACCTTC. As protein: CASSYLGGGYTF.

The CDR3 protein is CASSLLRIYEQYF. CDR3 bases: TGTGCCAGCAGCCTCTTGCGGATCTACGAGCAGTACTTC. V usage is TRBV28 and J usage is TRBJ2-7; D is ambiguous. V was pared by 6 bases and J by 3 bases, with 12 bases between. The CDR3 consists of 13 residues. Germline CDR1 is MDHEN and CDR2 is SYDVKM.

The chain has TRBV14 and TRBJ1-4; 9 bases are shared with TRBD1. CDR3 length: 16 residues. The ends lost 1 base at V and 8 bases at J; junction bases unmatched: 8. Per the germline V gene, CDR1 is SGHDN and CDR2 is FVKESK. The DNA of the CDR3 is TGTGCCAGCAGCCAAGTTGGGACAGGGTCTAGGGAAAAACTGTTTTTT. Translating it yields CASSQVGTGSREKLFF. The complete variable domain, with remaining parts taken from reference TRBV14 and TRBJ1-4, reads EAGVTQFPSHSVIEKGQTVTLRCDPISGHDNLYWYRRVMGKEIKFLLHFVKESKQDESGMPNNRFLAERTGGTYSTLKVQPAELEDSGVYFCASSQVGTGSREKLFFGSGTQLSVL.

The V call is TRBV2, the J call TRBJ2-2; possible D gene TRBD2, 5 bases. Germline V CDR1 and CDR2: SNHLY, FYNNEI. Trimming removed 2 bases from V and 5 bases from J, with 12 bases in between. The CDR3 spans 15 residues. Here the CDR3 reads CASSELRPGTGELFF. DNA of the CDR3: TGTGCCAGCAGTGAACTCCGCCCGGGAACCGGGGAGCTGTTTTTT.

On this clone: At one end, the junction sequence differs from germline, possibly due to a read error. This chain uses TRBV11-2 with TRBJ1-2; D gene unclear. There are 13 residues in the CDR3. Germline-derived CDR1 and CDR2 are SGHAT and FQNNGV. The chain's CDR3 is CASRTRNGEPPAF. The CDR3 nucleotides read TGTGCCAGCAGAACTCGGAACGGGGAACCCCCGGCCTTC.

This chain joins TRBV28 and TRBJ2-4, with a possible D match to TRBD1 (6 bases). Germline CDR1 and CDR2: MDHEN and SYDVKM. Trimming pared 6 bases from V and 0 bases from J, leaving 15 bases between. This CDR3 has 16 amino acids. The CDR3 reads CASSPGQSLAKNIQYF. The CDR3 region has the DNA TGTGCCAGCAGCCCTGGACAGTCACTAGCCAAAAACATTCAGTACTTC.